This T cell receptor (beta chain) was profiled in a study of blood T cell repertoires in COVID-19. Overall study: Sample material is recorded as cDNA or gDNA derived from T cells, B-cell-depleted T cells, or PBMCs.

The CDR3 extends over 11 amino acids. Trimming shortened V by 3 bases and J by 4 bases, and 2 bases separated the two germline ends. Germline CDR1 and CDR2: LNHDA and SQIVND (reference sequence). Only a few counts were recorded for this clone. Per the authors' pipeline: Researchers report that nucleated cell counts were estimated from reference gene primer amplification. The assay was immunoSEQ multiplex PCR, and TCRdb's table has in-frame clones only and misses some. V and J calls and clone size come straight from that table; D and trimming were deduced from the DNA. The sample lists roughly 250,000 clones, more than 60% seen once, with around 4.1% in the top ten.

This receptor was obtained from a woman aged 40 to 55 with active or convalescent COVID-19. The chain links TRBV19 to TRBJ2-3, with D unclear. The specimen sequenced was peripheral blood. Here the CDR3 reads CASSIADTQYF. In DNA, the CDR3 is TGTGCCAGTAGTATCGCAGATACGCAGTATTTT.